This is a list of T cell receptor beta chains from one sample in a study of T cells after yellow fever vaccination. TCRdb ran MiXCR on the 5' RACE reads and lists one entry per CDR3 protein. The sample yields about 320,000 distinct CDR3 sequences, 12% seen once. This specimen was CD4+ T cells sorted from PBMCs, taken 15 days after the yellow fever booster vaccination. Every receptor here comes from a man younger than 30 who received the YFV17D yellow fever vaccine. The CDR3 runs from the conserved cysteine through the conserved F or W. The D gene is left open where the match is weak. Rows may omit the clone size; those that give it use once, few, many or a size class.

V gene	D gene	clone size	J gene	CDR3 DNA	CDR3 protein
TRBV6-2/TRBV6-3	TRBD2	once	TRBJ2-1	TGTGCCAGCGGGTGGCCTAGCGGGGCTACTTCCTACAATGAGCAGTTCTTC	CASGWPSGATSYNEQFF
TRBV11-2	-	few	TRBJ1-6	TGTGCCAGCAGCTTAGTTCGGGGTTATAATTCACCCCTCCACTTT	CASSLVRGYNSPLHF
TRBV12-3/TRBV12-4	TRBD1	many	TRBJ1-1	TGTGCCAGCAAGGACAGGGAGCTTAACACTGAAGCTTTCTTT	CASKDRELNTEAFF
TRBV5-1	TRBD1	few	TRBJ1-1	TGCGCCAGCAGCTCAATAACAACCCGCGGACAGGGGGCTCCTGAAGCTTTCTTT	CASSSITTRGQGAPEAFF
TRBV10-3	-	-	TRBJ2-2	TGTGCCGCCACGAACCAGGGACGGATGAACACCGGGGAGCTGTTTTTT	CAATNQGRMNTGELFF
TRBV15	-	-	TRBJ2-3	TGTGCCACCCGGGACTCTTCTAGCACAGATACGCAGTATTTT	CATRDSSSTDTQYF
TRBV12-3/TRBV12-4	-	few	TRBJ2-3	TGTGCCAGCAGTTTGACCGGGGTCTATACGCAGTATTTT	CASSLTGVYTQYF
TRBV4-1	-	many	TRBJ2-1	TGCGCCAGCAGCCAAGAAAACTCCTACAATGAGCAGTTCTTC	CASSQENSYNEQFF
TRBV7-2	-	-	TRBJ2-5	TGTGCCAGCAGCTTAGGGGGGCCCCTAGAGACCCAGTACTTC	CASSLGGPLETQYF
TRBV6-1	TRBD1	many	TRBJ2-1	TGTGCCAGCAGTGCGGGACAGTCCTATTACAATGAGCAGTTCTTC	CASSAGQSYYNEQFF
TRBV7-2	-	-	TRBJ2-2	TGTGCCAGCAGCTTACGGGGACTCGCGACCGGGGAGCTGTTTTTT	CASSLRGLATGELFF
TRBV20-1	-	few	TRBJ1-4	TGCAGTGCTTCCCCACCGGGGAGCGAAAAACTGTTTTTT	CSASPPGSEKLFF
TRBV6-1	-	few	TRBJ1-5	TGTGCCACCGGAGGGATTAGCAATCAGCCCCAGCATTTT	CATGGISNQPQHF
TRBV5-5	TRBD1	few	TRBJ2-2	TGTGCCACCACAGGGGGCTACGGGGAGCTGTTTTTT	CATTGGYGELFF
TRBV7-2	-	few	TRBJ2-5	TGTGCCAGCAGCTCACAGATAGCAGCCCAAGAGACCCAGTACTTC	CASSSQIAAQETQYF
TRBV12-3/TRBV12-4	TRBD1	-	TRBJ2-3	TGTGCCAGCAGTTCAGGACAGGGGCAGTATTTT	CASSSGQGQYF
TRBV7-9	TRBD2	-	TRBJ2-5	TGTGCCAGCAGCTTAGCGTGGAGCGGGGGCGAGACCCAGTACTTC	CASSLAWSGGETQYF
TRBV18	-	few	TRBJ1-2	TGTGCCAGCTCACCACCGGCAGGAGACTATGGCTACACCTTC	CASSPPAGDYGYTF
TRBV7-9	TRBD1	few	TRBJ1-6	TGTGCCAGCAGCTTGGACAGGGGGCGAAATTCACCCCTCCACTTT	CASSLDRGRNSPLHF
TRBV10-3	-	few	TRBJ2-2	TGTGCCATCACACCTGAGGGGCGGGGGAACACCGGGGAGCTGTTTTTT	CAITPEGRGNTGELFF
TRBV20-1	-	many	TRBJ1-1	TGCAGTGCTAGAATCCAGGGGACCACTGAAGCTTTCTTT	CSARIQGTTEAFF
TRBV20-1	TRBD2	few	TRBJ2-3	TGCAGTCGGACTAGCGGAACAGATACGCAGTATTTT	CSRTSGTDTQYF
TRBV11-3	-	few	TRBJ1-1	TGTGCCAGCAGCTTGGATCCCAGGGCTAGAGCTTTCTTT	CASSLDPRARAFF
TRBV7-9	TRBD1	many	TRBJ2-3	TGTGCCAGCAGCCGGACAGGACCTAGCACAGATACGCAGTATTTT	CASSRTGPSTDTQYF
TRBV14	-	-	TRBJ1-6	TGTGCCAGCAGTTACCTCTTTCGGGGCGACTCACCCCTCCACTTT	CASSYLFRGDSPLHF
TRBV6-5	-	few	TRBJ2-1	TGTGCCAGCAGTAACTATGCTGAGCAGTTCTTC	CASSNYAEQFF
TRBV12-3/TRBV12-4	TRBD2	many	TRBJ2-5	TGTGCCAGCAGTTTAGAGGCGGGACTAGCCGCGACCCAGTACTTC	CASSLEAGLAATQYF
TRBV4-1	-	-	TRBJ2-2	TGCGCCAGCAGCCAAGGTAAAGGGCCGAACACCGGGGAGCTGTTTTTT	CASSQGKGPNTGELFF
TRBV5-1	-	few	TRBJ1-1	TGCGCCAGCAGCTTTTCAGCCTCGATGAACACTGAAGCTTTCTTT	CASSFSASMNTEAFF
TRBV7-2	-	-	TRBJ2-1	TGTGCCAGCAGCTTTTACGGGATCAACAGTGGGCAGTTCTTC	CASSFYGINSGQFF
TRBV20-1	-	few	TRBJ2-7	TGCAGTGCTAGAGTGATCGGCCAGATCGGGAGCGAGCAGTACTTC	CSARVIGQIGSEQYF
TRBV20-1	-	-	TRBJ1-2	TGCAGTGCTAATGATCCCTTTGATGGGGGCTACACCTTC	CSANDPFDGGYTF
TRBV6-5	-	-	TRBJ1-4	TGTGCCAGCAGTTACTCTTATAGGGTGGATGAAAAACTGTTTTTT	CASSYSYRVDEKLFF
TRBV24-1	-	few	TRBJ1-1	TGTGCCACCAGTGATTTGGAGGGATCGCGAGCTTTCTTT	CATSDLEGSRAFF
TRBV29-1	-	-	TRBJ2-3	TGCAGCGTTGCTCATGTAGCTGGGCCGCACACAGATACGCAGTATTTT	CSVAHVAGPHTDTQYF
TRBV6-2/TRBV6-3	-	few	TRBJ1-1	TGTGCCAGCAGTCAGACGGCCAGGAGGGCTTTCTTT	CASSQTARRAFF
TRBV14	-	-	TRBJ2-3	TGTGCCAGCAGCCAAGGAATCAGCTCCCGGGATACGCAGTATTTT	CASSQGISSRDTQYF
TRBV5-8	-	many	TRBJ2-1	TGTGCCAGCAGCTCCTGGGGCAATGAGCAGTTCTTC	CASSSWGNEQFF
TRBV6-5	-	-	TRBJ1-6	TGTGCCAGCAGTCCATCCAACGGGCAGGGTAACTCACCCCTCCACTTT	CASSPSNGQGNSPLHF
TRBV18	-	few	TRBJ2-5	TGTGCCAGCTCAACGCCGGGCAGGCGGGCCCAGTACTTC	CASSTPGRRAQYF
TRBV9	TRBD1	few	TRBJ1-2	TGTGCCAGCAGCGTAGGCCCACAGGGGGAGGGCTACACCTTC	CASSVGPQGEGYTF
TRBV7-2	-	-	TRBJ2-5	TGTGCCAGCAGTGGTCAGGGGCCCCAAGAGACCCAGTACTTC	CASSGQGPQETQYF
TRBV11-1	TRBD2	-	TRBJ2-1	TGTGCCAGCAGCGGAGGGGGGACTAGAAGCTCCTACAATGAGCAGTTCTTC	CASSGGGTRSSYNEQFF
TRBV20-1	-	few	TRBJ2-2	TGCAGTGCACGACAGTTTCAGGGATCGAACACCGGGGAGCTGTTTTTT	CSARQFQGSNTGELFF
TRBV20-1	TRBD2	-	TRBJ2-7	TGCAGTGCTAGAGTGCCTAGCGGGGGGGCTTCACTAATCGAGCAGTACTTC	CSARVPSGGASLIEQYF
TRBV12-3/TRBV12-4	-	-	TRBJ1-3	TGTGCCAGCAGTTTAGGGCCCGGGTATTTT	CASSLGPGYF
TRBV7-9	-	-	TRBJ1-1	TGTGCCAGCACCCAGCGAGGTAGCGTAGGTAGAACTGAAGCTTTCTTT	CASTQRGSVGRTEAFF
TRBV12-3/TRBV12-4	-	many	TRBJ1-5	TGTGCCAGCAGTTTATTTGGGGGTCCCCAGCATTTT	CASSLFGGPQHF
TRBV7-2	-	few	TRBJ2-2	TGTGCCAGCAGCCGGTCGGGTGGTACCGGGGAGCTGTTTTTT	CASSRSGGTGELFF
TRBV7-2	TRBD2	few	TRBJ2-1	TGTGCCAGCAGCTTAATGGGACTAGCGGGGGGTGGGCAGTTCTTC	CASSLMGLAGGGQFF
TRBV5-4	-	-	TRBJ2-5	TGTGCCAGCAGCTATGCCGGGAGTCAAGAGACCCAGTACTTC	CASSYAGSQETQYF
TRBV7-2	TRBD1	-	TRBJ2-1	TGTGCCAGCAGCTCGACAGGGGGCGGCTACAATGAGCAGTTCTTC	CASSSTGGGYNEQFF
TRBV5-6	TRBD1	few	TRBJ1-2	TGTGCCAGCAGCCAAGTCCGGGACAGGGAAGGAGATGGCTACACCTTC	CASSQVRDREGDGYTF
TRBV7-2	-	-	TRBJ2-5	TGTGCCAGCAGCCCCTGGGAGGGAGGGGGAAAGACCCAGTACTTC	CASSPWEGGGKTQYF
TRBV18	-	once	TRBJ1-1	TGTGCCAGCTCACCTAGGTCTGAGAACACTGAAGCTTTCTTT	CASSPRSENTEAFF
TRBV7-2	TRBD1	many	TRBJ2-3	TGTGCCAGCAGCTTAGATGGGGACAGGGGTATAAGGGCAGATACGCAGTATTTT	CASSLDGDRGIRADTQYF
TRBV15	-	-	TRBJ2-2	TGTGCCACCAGCAGAGACGGGATCGGGGAGCTGTTTTTT	CATSRDGIGELFF